Following are 29 T cell receptor beta chains from one sample sequenced in a study of blood T cell repertoires in COVID-19. Generated by immunoSEQ multiplex PCR, the TCRdb table keeps only in-frame clones and is missing some. The table records some 140,000 clones, under 95% of them present only once. Sequenced: peripheral blood. Receptor source: a man aged 50 to 60 with acute or convalescent COVID-19.

The chain joins TRBV7-2 to TRBJ2-1, with 10 bases fitting TRBD2. V trimming: 2 bases; J trimming: 7 bases; junction bases outside the gene matches: 8. CDR1 is SGHTA, CDR2 FQGNSA, per germline. The CDR3 extends over 16 amino acids. The CDR3 region is CASSLLPAGGGNEQFF. DNA of the CDR3: TGTGCCAGCAGCTTACTCCCAGCGGGAGGGGGAAATGAGCAGTTCTTC.

The sample holds one count of this clone. The rearrangement joins TRBV15 to TRBJ1-4; TRBD1 aligns across 9 bases. The V gene end was trimmed by 3 bases and the J gene end by 4 bases; junction bases not matched to a gene: 6. CDR3 length: 16 residues. Germline CDR1 reads LNHNV; CDR2 reads YYDKDF (reference sequence). CDR3 loop: CATSRVDRGINEKLFF. The CDR3 region has the DNA TGTGCCACCAGCAGGGTTGACAGGGGGATTAATGAAAAACTGTTTTTT. Full variable domain (rest looked up from reference TRBV15 and TRBJ1-4): DAMVIQNPRYQVTQFGKPVTLSCSQTLNHNVMYWYQQKSSQAPKLLFHYYDKDFNNEADTPDNFQSRRPNTSFCFLDIRSPGLGDTAMYLCATSRVDRGINEKLFFGSGTQLSVL.

J is TRBJ1-5 and V is TRBV15; tentatively, D is TRBD1 (5 bases). The length of the CDR3 is 16 residues. Germline V gene sequence: CDR1 LNHNV, CDR2 YYDKDF (reference sequence). Trimming pared 0 bases from V and 2 bases from J, leaving 11 bases between. Here the CDR3 reads CATSRDAGTGNQPQHF. CDR3 DNA: TGTGCCACCAGCAGAGACGCGGGGACCGGCAATCAGCCCCAGCATTTT.

The V and J genes are TRBV10-2 and TRBJ2-7; TRBD1 is a possible D gene (6 bases). Trimming took off 6 bases at V and 7 bases at J, with 13 bases between the two ends. The CDR3 extends over 12 amino acids. The germline V gene has CDR1 WSHSY and CDR2 SAAADI. The CDR3: CASRTQGYEQYF. CDR3 nucleotides: TGCGCCAGCAGGACACAGGGTTATGAGCAGTACTTC.

CDR3 amino acids: CASSQDRQSIYEQYV. The CDR3 bases are TGTGCCAGCAGCCAAGATCGCCAAAGCATCTACGAGCAGTACGTC. This chain connects TRBV3-1 (or the pseudogene TRBV3-2) to TRBJ2-7; unclear D gene. Germline V gene sequence: CDR1 LGHDT, CDR2 YNNKEL (reference sequence). The CDR3 runs to 15 residues. V was clipped by 0 bases and J by 3 bases, with 12 bases between them.

V is TRBV7-9 and J is TRBJ2-2; the match to TRBD1 covers 8 bases. The ends lost 1 base at V and 0 bases at J; junction bases unmatched: 1. CDR1 and CDR2 (germline): SEHNR, FQNEAQ (reference sequence). The CDR3 is made up of 16 amino acids. The CDR3 DNA is TGTGCCAGCAGCTTAGGGGGACAGGCGAACACCGGGGAGCTGTTTTTT. Protein sequence: CASSLGGQANTGELFF.

The chain employs TRBV10-1 and TRBJ2-1; D unresolved. CDR1 and CDR2 from the germline V gene are WNHNN and SYGVQD (reference sequence). Between the trimmed V and J ends, which lost 0 bases and 9 bases, there was a span of 6 bases. CDR3 length: 12 amino acids. DNA for the CDR3: TGCGCCAGCAGTGAGTCGCGGAGTGAGCAGTTCTTC. It is translated as CASSESRSEQFF.

The gene calls are TRBV18 and TRBJ1-2, with TRBD1 matching 7 bases. This CDR3 spans 13 amino acids. V dropped 6 bases and J dropped 8; count of bases not matched to a gene: 9. The germline V gene has CDR1 KGHSH and CDR2 LQKENI. The CDR3 nucleotides read TGTGCCAGCTCCCTTGAAGGGGGCGCAGGCTACACCTTC. Amino acid sequence: CASSLEGGAGYTF. Filled out from reference TRBV18 and TRBJ1-2, the complete variable domain reads NAGVMQNPRHLVRRRGQEARLRCSPMKGHSHVYWYRQLPEEGLKFMVYLQKENIIDESGMPKERFSAEFPKEGPSILRIQQVVRGDSAAYFCASSLEGGAGYTFGSGTRLTVV.

The chain employs TRBV23-1 and TRBJ2-3, with a tentative D call TRBD1 (6 bases). TRBV23-1 is assigned to the ORF class and has an uncertain function. The CDR3 is 17 residues long. The V and J ends lost 5 bases and 4 bases respectively, with 22 bases between them. CDR3 region: CASSTKDTGKFPDTQYF. In nucleotides, the CDR3 is TGCGCCAGCAGTACGAAGGACACAGGGAAGTTTCCAGATACGCAGTATTTT.

In nucleotides, the CDR3 is TGTGCCAGCAAAGCGGGAGCCCCCTACAATGAGCAGTTCTTC. Amino acids: CASKAGAPYNEQFF. The chain joins TRBV6-5 to TRBJ2-1; 8 bases align to TRBD2. The V gene's germline CDR1 is MNHEY and CDR2 SVGAGI. This CDR3 has 14 amino acids. V dropped 7 bases and J dropped 2; count of bases not matched to a gene: 4.

About this clone itself: A junction end diverges from the germline sequence, so it may reflect a read error. This rearrangement joins TRBV19 to TRBJ1-2; TRBD1 aligns across 9 bases. Germline V gene lookup returns CDR1 LNHDA and CDR2 SQIVND (reference sequence). The CDR3 runs 12 residues. CDR3 nucleotide sequence: TGTGCCAGTAGTGTGGGACAGGGACAGACTCTCTTC. It translates to CASSVGQGQTLF. The full variable domain, rest sourced from reference TRBV19 and TRBJ1-2, is DGGITQSPKYLFRKEGQNVTLSCEQNLNHDAMYWYRQDPGQGLRLIYYSQIVNDFQKGDIAEGYSVSREKKESFPLTVTSAQKNPTAFYLCASSVGQGQTLFGSGTRLTVV.

This chain links TRBV4-2 with TRBJ2-2, with D perhaps matching TRBD1 (6 bases). Germline V gene lookup returns CDR1 LGHNA and CDR2 YNFKEQ. CDR3 length: 16 amino acids. Between the trimmed V and J ends, which lost 0 bases and 4 bases, there was a span of 12 bases. The CDR3, as DNA: TGTGCCAGCAGCCAAGATCAGGGGCTGGGCACCGGGGAGCTGTTTTTT. This codes for CASSQDQGLGTGELFF.

The J gene is TRBJ2-7, the V gene TRBV6-5; D gene uncertain. Trimming removed 3 bases at V and 3 bases at J, with 6 bases between. CDR1 is MNHEY and CDR2 is SVGAGI in the germline V gene. This CDR3 has 12 residues. CDR3 nucleotide sequence: TGTGCCAGCAGTTATAACAACTACGAGCAGTACTTC. Its protein is CASSYNNYEQYF.

The gene calls are TRBV7-6 and TRBJ2-6, with 8 bases aligning to TRBD1. The CDR3 contains 19 residues. Trimming cost V 1 base and J 0 bases; bases outside gene matches: 8. Looked up from germline, CDR1 is SGHVS and CDR2 is FNYEAQ. CDR3 nucleotide sequence: TGTGCCAGCAGCTTAGATAGGCAGGGGGCCTACTCTGGGGCCAACGTCCTGACTTTC. Encoded protein: CASSLDRQGAYSGANVLTF.

This clone was seen once. The CDR3 here is CASSRAPSGQVNNEQFF. CDR3 nucleotides: TGTGCCAGCAGCCGCGCGCCCTCGGGACAGGTAAACAATGAGCAGTTCTTC. The chain employs TRBV3-1 (or the pseudogene TRBV3-2) and TRBJ2-1, with 8 bases matching TRBD1. V was clipped by 4 bases and J by 5 bases; unmatched bases: 13. The CDR3 has 17 residues. The V gene's germline CDR1 is LGHDT and CDR2 YNNKEL (reference sequence).

The chain uses TRBV28 and TRBJ1-1; 8 bases agree with TRBD1. Germline V lookup: CDR1 MDHEN, CDR2 SYDVKM. The length of the CDR3 is 15 residues. V was clipped by 7 bases and J by 6 bases; unmatched bases: 13. The chain's CDR3 is CASMGADRVKAEAFF. CDR3 nucleotide sequence: TGTGCCAGCATGGGGGCGGACAGGGTGAAGGCTGAAGCTTTCTTT.

The CDR3 is CASSVGSGTPWNEQFF. CDR3 nucleotides: TGTGCCAGCAGCGTAGGGAGCGGGACCCCTTGGAATGAGCAGTTCTTC. The chain couples TRBV9 to TRBJ2-1; 7 nucleotides align to TRBD2. Germline V gene data show CDR1 as SGDLS and CDR2 as YYNGEE. V lost 0 bases to trimming and J lost 7 bases; unmatched junction nucleotides: 10. This CDR3 spans 16 amino acids.

V usage is TRBV28 and J usage is TRBJ2-1, with 7 bases lining up with TRBD1. Germline CDR1 is MDHEN and CDR2 is SYDVKM. Germline trimming cut 5 bases from V and 5 bases from J; bases unmatched to any gene: 6. The length of the CDR3 is 14 residues. CDR3 protein: CASSNPGQDNEQFF. In DNA form, the CDR3 reads TGTGCCAGCAGTAACCCCGGACAGGACAATGAGCAGTTCTTC.

This chain connects TRBV9 to TRBJ2-5; 7 positions match TRBD2. After removal of 6 bases from V and 5 bases from J, the junction contained 13 bases not matched to a gene. The V gene's germline CDR1 is SGDLS and CDR2 YYNGEE. The CDR3 is 15 residues long. The CDR3 DNA reads as TGTGCCAGCAACAACTTGGGGGAGGGTTCGGAGACCCAGTACTTC. This sequence encodes CASNNLGEGSETQYF.

The J gene is TRBJ1-3, the V gene TRBV7-2, with a tentative D call TRBD1 (5 bases). The CDR3 runs 15 residues. The germline V gene encodes CDR1 SGHTA and CDR2 FQGNSA. V lost 1 base and J 2 bases, leaving 9 bases between the germline ends. CDR3 sequence reads: CASSLEWTPGNTIYF. CDR3 DNA sequence: TGTGCCAGCAGCTTAGAATGGACACCTGGAAACACCATATATTTT.

The genes are TRBV5-1 and TRBJ1-2; the D gene is possibly TRBD1 (6 bases). The CDR3 has 15 amino acids. From germline, CDR1 is SGHRS and CDR2 YFSETQ. Between the trimmed V and J ends, which lost 4 bases and 1 base, there was a span of 14 bases. Here the CDR3 reads CASSTGTSFNYGYTF. CDR3 DNA sequence: TGCGCCAGCAGCACCGGGACATCTTTTAACTATGGCTACACCTTC.

V gene TRBV5-1 combines with J gene TRBJ2-7; 7 bases match TRBD1. CDR1 and CDR2 (germline): SGHRS, YFSETQ. V lost 4 bases to trimming and J lost 0 bases; unmatched junction nucleotides: 4. This CDR3 spans 14 amino acids. The CDR3: CASSKDRSSYEQYF. The CDR3 DNA reads TGCGCCAGCAGCAAGGACAGGAGCTCCTACGAGCAGTACTTC.

The chain joins TRBV11-2 to TRBJ2-7, with D perhaps matching TRBD2 (6 bases). This CDR3 contains 15 residues. Germline CDR1 is SGHAT and CDR2 is FQNNGV. V lost 5 bases and J 4 bases, leaving 18 bases between the germline ends. Written as DNA, the CDR3 is TGTGCCAGCAGCCCAGGCGGGGACCTCTTTTACGAGCAGTACTTC. This translates into CASSPGGDLFYEQYF.

The chain recombines TRBV3-1 (or the pseudogene TRBV3-2) with TRBJ2-7; maybe TRBD1 (5 bases). V lost 4 bases, J lost 6 bases, and 16 bases lay in between. Germline CDR1 LGHDT, CDR2 YNNKEL (reference sequence). CDR3 length: 14 residues. CDR3: CASSPRRDSLEQYF. Here the CDR3 DNA reads TGTGCCAGCAGCCCCCGTCGCGACAGTCTCGAGCAGTACTTC.

The rearrangement uses TRBV28 and TRBJ1-1; D is undetermined. Germline CDR1 reads MDHEN; CDR2 reads SYDVKM. V lost 2 bases and J 2 bases, leaving 12 bases between the germline ends. The CDR3 sequence is 15 residues long. The CDR3 DNA reads as TGTGCCAGCAGTTTAACAGTGGATCAAAACACTGAAGCTTTCTTT. Amino acid sequence: CASSLTVDQNTEAFF.

V is TRBV5-1 and J is TRBJ1-6; TRBD1 matches at 10 bases. The CDR3 is 14 amino acids. Germline loops: CDR1 SGHRS, CDR2 YFSETQ. Trimming at V came to 4 bases and at J to 11 bases, leaving 6 bases not matched to a gene. In nucleotides, the CDR3 is TGCGCCAGCAGCATTGGACAGGGGGTGGCACCCCTCCACTTT. Amino acids: CASSIGQGVAPLHF.

Of note for this clone: This sample includes further DNA sequences coding for the same CDR3. The chain employs TRBV30 and TRBJ1-1; 7 nucleotides agree with TRBD1. J lost 2 bases, V lost 2 bases, and 5 bases had no gene match. The CDR3 totals 14 residues. Germline assignment: CDR1 GTSNPN and CDR2 SVGIG (reference sequence). The CDR3 here is CAWSKTGLNTEAFF. CDR3 bases: TGTGCCTGGAGTAAGACAGGGCTAAACACTGAAGCTTTCTTT.

V gene TRBV5-1 combines with J gene TRBJ2-7, with D possibly matching TRBD2 (6 bases). Germline V gene lookup returns CDR1 SGHRS and CDR2 YFSETQ. The CDR3 covers 15 residues. The ends were cut back, 0 bases at V and 5 bases at J, with 15 bases in the middle. The CDR3 DNA is TGCGCCAGCAGCTTGGAGACGGGAGCAAGGCACGAGCAGTACTTC. It yields the protein CASSLETGARHEQYF.

J is TRBJ1-2 and V is TRBV7-9; D gene uncertain. Germline CDR1 reads SEHNR; CDR2 reads FQNEAQ (reference sequence). The V and J ends lost 1 base and 8 bases respectively, with 14 bases between them. The CDR3 spans 14 residues. The CDR3: CASSLVGVPLGYTF. The CDR3 coding sequence is TGTGCCAGCAGCTTAGTTGGAGTCCCTTTGGGCTACACCTTC.